This T cell receptor (beta chain) was sequenced for a study of Graves' ophthalmopathy and Graves' hyperthyroidism. General study findings and limits: The model flagged ophthalmopathy progression at about 71% sensitivity and around 72% specificity.

This CDR3 region has 18 residues. With 5 bases clipped from V and 4 bases from J, the junction kept 9 bases outside the gene matches. This clonotype has ten or more counts. Its antigen is as yet unknown. TCR beta CDR3 amplification used RNA transcripts. Second-round multiplex PCR came after first-round RT-PCR with HTBI primers. TCRdb reprocessed the multiplex PCR reads with MiXCR, giving one entry per CDR3 protein. The sample has 150,000 or so distinct CDR3 sequences, 39% seen once. Sequenced sample: peripheral blood. The clonotype comes from a man aged 30 to 45 with Graves' ophthalmopathy. This chain joins TRBV12-3 or TRBV12-4 and TRBJ2-2; 14 bases agree with TRBD2. CDR3: CASSLGTSGRKSTGELFF. CDR3 DNA sequence: TGTGCCAGCAGTCTCGGGACTAGCGGGAGAAAAAGCACCGGGGAGCTGTTTTTT.